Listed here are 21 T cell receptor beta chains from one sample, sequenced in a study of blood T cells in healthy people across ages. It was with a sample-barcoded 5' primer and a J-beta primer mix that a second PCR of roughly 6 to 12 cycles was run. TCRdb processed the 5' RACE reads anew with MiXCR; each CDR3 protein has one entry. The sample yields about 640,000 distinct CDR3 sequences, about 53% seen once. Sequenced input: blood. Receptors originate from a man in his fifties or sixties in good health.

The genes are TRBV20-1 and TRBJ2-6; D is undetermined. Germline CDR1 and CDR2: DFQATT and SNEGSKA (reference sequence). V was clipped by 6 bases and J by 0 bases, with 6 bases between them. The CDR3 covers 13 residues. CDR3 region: CSAPLSGANVLTF. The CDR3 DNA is TGCAGTGCACCCCTCTCTGGGGCCAACGTCCTGACTTTC.

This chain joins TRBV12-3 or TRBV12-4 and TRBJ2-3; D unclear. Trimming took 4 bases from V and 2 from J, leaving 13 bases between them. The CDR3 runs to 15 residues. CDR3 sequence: CASSSSIGSTDTQYF. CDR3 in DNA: TGTGCCAGCAGTTCCTCTATCGGTTCCACAGATACGCAGTATTTT.

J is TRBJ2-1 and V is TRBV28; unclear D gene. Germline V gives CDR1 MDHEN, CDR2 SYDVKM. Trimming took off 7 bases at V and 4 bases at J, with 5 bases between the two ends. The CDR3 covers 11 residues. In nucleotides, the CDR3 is TGTGCCAGCATCGGGTACAATGAGCAGTTCTTC. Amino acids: CASIGYNEQFF.

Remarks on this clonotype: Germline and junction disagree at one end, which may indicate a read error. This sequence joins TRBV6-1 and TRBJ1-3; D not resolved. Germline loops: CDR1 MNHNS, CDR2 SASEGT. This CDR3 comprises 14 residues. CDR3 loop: CASSEGSSGNTIYF. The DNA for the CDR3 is TGTGCCAGCAGCGAAGGGAGCTCTGGAAACACCATATATTTT.

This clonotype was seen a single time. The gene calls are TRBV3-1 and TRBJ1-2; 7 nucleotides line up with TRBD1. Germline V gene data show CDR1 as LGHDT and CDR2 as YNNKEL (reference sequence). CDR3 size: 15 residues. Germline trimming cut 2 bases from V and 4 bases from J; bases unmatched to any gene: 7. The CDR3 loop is CASSQSDREVYGYTF. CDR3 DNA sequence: TGTGCCAGCAGCCAATCCGACAGGGAGGTCTATGGCTACACCTTC.

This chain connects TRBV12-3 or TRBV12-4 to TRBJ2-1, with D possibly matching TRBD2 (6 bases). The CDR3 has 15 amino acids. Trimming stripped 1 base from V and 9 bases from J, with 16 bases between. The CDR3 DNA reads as TGTGCCAGCAGTTTAGGACTAGGGGCCCCCAGTGAGCAGTTCTTC. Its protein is CASSLGLGAPSEQFF.

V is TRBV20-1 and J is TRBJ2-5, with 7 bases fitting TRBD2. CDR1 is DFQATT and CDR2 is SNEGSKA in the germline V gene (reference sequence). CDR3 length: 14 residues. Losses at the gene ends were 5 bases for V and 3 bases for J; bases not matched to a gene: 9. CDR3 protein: CSAAGDLAEETQYF. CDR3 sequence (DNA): TGCAGTGCTGCGGGCGACCTAGCGGAAGAGACCCAGTACTTC.

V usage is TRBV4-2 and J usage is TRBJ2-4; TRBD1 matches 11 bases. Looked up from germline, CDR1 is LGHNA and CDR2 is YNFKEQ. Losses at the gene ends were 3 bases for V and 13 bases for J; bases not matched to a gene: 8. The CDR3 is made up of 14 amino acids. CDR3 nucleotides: TGTGCCAGCAGCCACGGACAGGGGGCAGAAGAGCAGTACTTC. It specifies CASSHGQGAEEQYF.

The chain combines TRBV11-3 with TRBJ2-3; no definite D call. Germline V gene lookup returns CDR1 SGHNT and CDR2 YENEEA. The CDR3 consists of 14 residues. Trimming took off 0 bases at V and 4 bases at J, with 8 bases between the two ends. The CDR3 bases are TGTGCCAGCAGCTTAGATTGGGTGGCAGATACGCAGTATTTT. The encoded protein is CASSLDWVADTQYF.

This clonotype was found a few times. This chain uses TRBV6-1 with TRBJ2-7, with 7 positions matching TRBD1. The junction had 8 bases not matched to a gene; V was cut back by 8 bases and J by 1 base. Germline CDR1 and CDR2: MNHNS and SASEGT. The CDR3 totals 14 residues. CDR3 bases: TGTGCCAGCGCACGAGGGGACAGTTCCTACGAGCAGTACTTC. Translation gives CASARGDSSYEQYF.

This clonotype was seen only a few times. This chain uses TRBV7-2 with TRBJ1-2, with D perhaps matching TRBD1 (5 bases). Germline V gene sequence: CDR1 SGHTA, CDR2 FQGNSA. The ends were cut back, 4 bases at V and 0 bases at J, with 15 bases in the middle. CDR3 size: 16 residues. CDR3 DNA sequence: TGTGCCAGCAGCTCCCTCGGCCAGGGAGCTAACTATGGCTACACCTTC. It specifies CASSSLGQGANYGYTF.

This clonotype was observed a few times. For the CDR3, the DNA is TGTGCCAGCAGTTTAAGCCCGGAGATAGAGACCCAGTACTTC. It encodes CASSLSPEIETQYF. The genes are TRBV28 and TRBJ2-5; unclear D gene. Looked up from germline, CDR1 is MDHEN and CDR2 is SYDVKM. Trimming took 2 bases from V and 4 from J, leaving 11 bases between them. CDR3 length: 14 residues. The entire variable domain, with the rest obtained from reference TRBV28 and TRBJ2-5, is as follows: DVKVTQSSRYLVKRTGEKVFLECVQDMDHENMFWYRQDPGLGLRLIYFSYDVKMKEKGDIPEGYSVSREKKERFSLILESASTNQTSMYLCASSLSPEIETQYFGPGTRLLVL.

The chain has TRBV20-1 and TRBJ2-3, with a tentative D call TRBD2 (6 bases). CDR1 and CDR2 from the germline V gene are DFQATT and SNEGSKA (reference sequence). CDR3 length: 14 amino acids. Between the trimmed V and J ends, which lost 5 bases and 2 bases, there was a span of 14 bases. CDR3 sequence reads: CSAGGGGDTDTQYF. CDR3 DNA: TGCAGTGCTGGGGGAGGAGGGGACACAGATACGCAGTATTTT.

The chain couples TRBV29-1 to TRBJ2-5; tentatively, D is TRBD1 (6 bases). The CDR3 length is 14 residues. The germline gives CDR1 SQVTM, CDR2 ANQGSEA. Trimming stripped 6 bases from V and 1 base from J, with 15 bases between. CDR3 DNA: TGCAGCGTCGAATTGGGACAAGCCCAAGAGACCCAGTACTTC. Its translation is CSVELGQAQETQYF.

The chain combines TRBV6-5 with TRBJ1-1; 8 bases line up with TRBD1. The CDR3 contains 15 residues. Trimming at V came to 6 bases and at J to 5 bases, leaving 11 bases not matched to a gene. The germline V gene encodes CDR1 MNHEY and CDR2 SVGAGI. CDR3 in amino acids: CASRNLQGGRTEAFF. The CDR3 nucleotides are TGTGCCAGCAGGAACCTACAGGGGGGAAGAACTGAAGCTTTCTTT.

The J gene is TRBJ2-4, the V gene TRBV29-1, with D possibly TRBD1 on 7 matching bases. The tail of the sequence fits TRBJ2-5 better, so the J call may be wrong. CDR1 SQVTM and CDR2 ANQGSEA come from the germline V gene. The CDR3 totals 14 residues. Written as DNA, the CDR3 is TGCAGCGTTGAACAGGGGGGCCAGGGGGAGACCCAGTACTTC. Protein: CSVEQGGQGETQYF.

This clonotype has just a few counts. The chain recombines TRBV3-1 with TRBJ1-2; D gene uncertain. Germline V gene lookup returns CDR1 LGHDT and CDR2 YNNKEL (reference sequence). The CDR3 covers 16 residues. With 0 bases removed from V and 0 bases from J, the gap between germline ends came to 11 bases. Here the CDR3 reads CASSQDPTEANYGYTF. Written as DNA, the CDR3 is TGTGCCAGCAGCCAAGATCCCACGGAAGCTAACTATGGCTACACCTTC. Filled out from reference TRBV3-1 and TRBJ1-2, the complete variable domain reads DTAVSQTPKYLVTQMGNDKSIKCEQNLGHDTMYWYKQDSKKFLKIMFSYNNKELIINETVPNRFSPKSPDKAHLNLHINSLELGDSAVYFCASSQDPTEANYGYTFGSGTRLTVV.

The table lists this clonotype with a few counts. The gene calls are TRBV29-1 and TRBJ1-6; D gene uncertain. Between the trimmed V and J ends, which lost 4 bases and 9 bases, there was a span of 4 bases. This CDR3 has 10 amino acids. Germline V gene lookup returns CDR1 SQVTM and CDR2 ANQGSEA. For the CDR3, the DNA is TGCAGCGTTGCCAGTTCACCCCTCCACTTT. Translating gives CSVASSPLHF.

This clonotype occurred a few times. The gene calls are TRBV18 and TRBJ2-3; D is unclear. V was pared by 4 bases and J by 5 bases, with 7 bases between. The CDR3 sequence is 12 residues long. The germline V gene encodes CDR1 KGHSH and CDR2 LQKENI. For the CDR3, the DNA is TGTGCCAGCTCACTGGTTGTAGATACGCAGTATTTT. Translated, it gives CASSLVVDTQYF.

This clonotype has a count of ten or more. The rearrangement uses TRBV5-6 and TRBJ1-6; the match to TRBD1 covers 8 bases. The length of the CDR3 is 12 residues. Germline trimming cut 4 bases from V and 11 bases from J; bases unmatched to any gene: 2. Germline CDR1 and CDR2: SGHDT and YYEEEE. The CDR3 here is CASSTDRAPLHF. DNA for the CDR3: TGTGCCAGCAGCACGGACAGGGCACCCCTCCACTTT.

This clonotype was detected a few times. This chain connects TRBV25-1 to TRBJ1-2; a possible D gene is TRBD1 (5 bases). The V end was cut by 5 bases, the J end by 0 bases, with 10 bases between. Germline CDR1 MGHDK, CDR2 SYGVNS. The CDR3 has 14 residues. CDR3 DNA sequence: TGTGCCAGCAGTCGGGGGGGTTCTAACTATGGCTACACCTTC. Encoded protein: CASSRGGSNYGYTF.